One sample yielded the 15 T cell receptor beta chains listed below, sequenced in a study of regulatory T cells in long-lasting Graves disease (dated by TCRdb to the early 2020s). Library preparation was by multiplex PCR. Sequencing was carried out with an Illumina HiSeq 4000. TCR beta libraries were built with iRepertoire HTBI primers and Arm-PCR amplification of CDR3 regions. The public sequencing data were trimmed at Q25 with fastp and processed into clonotypes with MiXCR by TCRdb, which kept only in-frame beta chains. Records with the same CDR3 protein are collapsed into one entry carrying the most frequent genes and DNA. In this sample the table shows around 450,000 distinct CDR3 sequences, 15% of which occur a single time. The ten top clones hold around 17% of the sample. The time point label of this sample denotes: newly diagnosed GD, antithyroid drugs for less than 3 months. RNA was extracted from PBMCs in TRIzol for both TCR sequencing and RNA sequencing.

These data were also reused for a study on T cells in Graves' hyperthyroidism and ophthalmopathy.

The material was peripheral blood mononuclear cells (PBMCs), obtained at new diagnosis, from a patient treated with antithyroid drugs. The receptor source for this set is a woman aged 30 to 39 with Graves disease. Donor details come from another sample of the same person, matched by shared clones.

There are a few counts of this clonotype. The genes are TRBV6-1 and TRBJ2-5, with D perhaps being TRBD1 or TRBD2 (5 bases each). Trimming took off 7 bases at V and 4 bases at J, with 19 bases between the two ends. The CDR3 length is 15 residues. Per the germline V gene, CDR1 is MNHNS and CDR2 is SASEGT. The CDR3 loop reads CASIRDGHGRETQYF. As DNA, the CDR3 is TGTGCCAGCATCCGGGACGGACACGGAAGAGAGACCCAGTACTTC.

There are many counts of this clonotype. J is TRBJ1-1 and V is TRBV5-1, with 9 bases aligning to TRBD1. Losses at the gene ends were 4 bases for V and 1 base for J; bases not matched to a gene: 2. The CDR3 has 14 amino acids. Germline V gene lookup returns CDR1 SGHRS and CDR2 YFSETQ. The CDR3 DNA sequence: TGCGCCAGCAGCGTACAGGGGGCGAACACTGAAGCTTTCTTT. Amino acids: CASSVQGANTEAFF.

This clonotype came up many times. The rearrangement links TRBV18 to TRBJ1-1; D may be TRBD1 (5 bases). Germline values: CDR1 KGHSH, CDR2 LQKENI. This CDR3 is built from 13 residues. The germline V and J ends were trimmed by 8 bases and 2 bases, with 12 bases remaining between them. The CDR3 DNA reads TGTGCCAGCAGTGGGGGGGTTAACACTGAAGCTTTCTTT. Translating it yields CASSGGVNTEAFF.

This clonotype was seen a handful of times. The rearrangement joins TRBV20-1 to TRBJ2-4; 10 bases are shared with TRBD1. The CDR3 totals 16 residues. From germline, CDR1 is DFQATT and CDR2 SNEGSKA (reference sequence). Trimming removed 0 bases from V and 1 base from J; junction bases left unmatched: 3. This CDR3 is CSARDGQGVAKNIQYF. CDR3 nucleotide sequence: TGCAGTGCTAGAGATGGACAGGGGGTGGCCAAAAACATTCAGTACTTC.

This clonotype was found many times. This chain uses TRBV6-6 with TRBJ2-2; D is undetermined. V was clipped by 0 bases and J by 0 bases, with 8 bases between them. The CDR3 extends over 16 amino acids. Germline V gives CDR1 MNHNY, CDR2 SVGAGI (reference sequence). The CDR3 region is CASSYSISPNTGELFF. DNA of the CDR3: TGTGCCAGCAGTTACTCGATCTCCCCGAACACCGGGGAGCTGTTTTTT.

The V call is TRBV7-9, the J call TRBJ2-1, with 11 nucleotides matching TRBD2. The CDR3 loop spans 15 amino acids. The ends lost 5 bases at V and 8 bases at J; junction bases unmatched: 8. Germline CDR1 and CDR2: SEHNR and FQNEAQ (reference sequence). In DNA form, the CDR3 reads TGTGCCAGCAGCGATACTAGCGGGAGCCTAGATGAGCAGTTCTTC. The encoded protein is CASSDTSGSLDEQFF.

Many counts were recorded for this clonotype. The V call is TRBV24-1, the J call TRBJ2-2; D unresolved. This CDR3 spans 12 amino acids. CDR1 is KGHDR and CDR2 is SFDVKD in the germline V gene. V shed 3 bases and J shed 9 bases, with 7 bases lying between them. CDR3 DNA: TGTGCCACCAGTGATGCAGGTCGGGAGCTGTTTTTT. Translated: CATSDAGRELFF.

Many counts were recorded for this clonotype. V is TRBV7-9 and J is TRBJ2-1; 11 bases map to TRBD2. With 5 bases clipped from V and 7 bases from J, the junction kept 7 bases outside the gene matches. The CDR3 contains 15 residues. From germline, CDR1 is SEHNR and CDR2 FQNEAQ (reference sequence). The CDR3 sequence is CASSRVAGGSNEQFF. In DNA, the CDR3 is TGTGCCAGCAGCCGAGTAGCGGGAGGGTCGAATGAGCAGTTCTTC.

This chain joins TRBV4-2 and TRBJ2-7; 7 bases fit TRBD2. Germline CDR1 and CDR2: LGHNA and YNFKEQ. V shed 1 base, J shed 3 bases, and the junction held 3 bases outside the gene matches. The CDR3 spans 14 residues. CDR3 sequence (DNA): TGTGCCAGCAGCCAAGTGGAGCGGGACTACGAGCAGTACTTC. It translates to CASSQVERDYEQYF.

Concerning this clonotype itself: A clone one base away is much larger, so this may be a read error. The chain has TRBV7-8 and TRBJ2-2; D not resolved. Per germline, CDR1 SGHVS and CDR2 FQNEAQ. The CDR3 is 17 residues long. V was clipped by 5 bases and J by 4 bases, with 20 bases between them. The CDR3 nucleotides are TGTGCCAGCAGCCAGACGCTCGGCGGACGAGGCACCGGGGAGCTGTTTTTT. Its translation: CASSQTLGGRGTGELFF.

The chain employs TRBV28 and TRBJ1-3; D is unclear. This CDR3 comprises 15 residues. The germline V gene has CDR1 MDHEN and CDR2 SYDVKM. The V end was cut by 6 bases, the J end by 1 base, with 13 bases between. The CDR3 region has the DNA TGTGCCAGCAGCCCCGGGTCTACTTCTGGAAACACCATATATTTT. This codes for CASSPGSTSGNTIYF.

This clonotype was observed a single time. CDR3 in DNA: TGTGCCAGTAGCCCAGGAAGTGCCTTCTATGGCTACACCTTC. It translates to CASSPGSAFYGYTF. J is TRBJ1-2 and V is TRBV19; D ambiguous. This CDR3 has 14 residues. Per the germline V gene, CDR1 is LNHDA and CDR2 is SQIVND (reference sequence). Trimming left V 6 bases short and J 4 bases short, with 15 bases between.

The V gene is TRBV18, the J gene TRBJ2-5; a possible D gene is TRBD1 (5 bases). The length of the CDR3 is 17 residues. Germline V gene lookup returns CDR1 KGHSH and CDR2 LQKENI. V lost 0 bases and J lost 2, with 16 bases in between. CDR3 in DNA: TGTGCCAGCTCACCACCAAAAAGACAGAAAGCACAAGAGACCCAGTACTTC. Residues: CASSPPKRQKAQETQYF.

The rearrangement uses TRBV19 and TRBJ2-1, with TRBD1 identical over 10 bases. Looked up from germline, CDR1 is LNHDA and CDR2 is SQIVND (reference sequence). V shed 6 bases, J shed 7 bases, and the junction held 15 bases outside the gene matches. CDR3 size: 17 residues. The CDR3, as DNA: TGTGCCAGTAGCCCCTTTTCCGGGACAGGGGTTCCTAATGAGCAGTTCTTC. Amino acid sequence: CASSPFSGTGVPNEQFF. The variable domain in full, completed from reference TRBV19 and TRBJ2-1, reads DGGITQSPKYLFRKEGQNVTLSCEQNLNHDAMYWYRQDPGQGLRLIYYSQIVNDFQKGDIAEGYSVSREKKESFPLTVTSAQKNPTAFYLCASSPFSGTGVPNEQFFGPGTRLTVL.

This clonotype was recorded many times. This rearrangement joins TRBV20-1 to TRBJ1-3; perhaps TRBD1 as D (6 bases). The CDR3 runs 16 residues. Germline assignment: CDR1 DFQATT and CDR2 SNEGSKA (reference sequence). Trimming left V 0 bases short and J 5 bases short, with 17 bases between. The CDR3 region is CSAREIPGEKRNTIYF. DNA of the CDR3: TGCAGTGCTAGAGAAATCCCAGGGGAAAAACGAAACACCATATATTTT.